The 23 T cell receptor beta chains listed next were all sequenced from one sample in a study of CD8+ T cells in alopecia areata. RNA, once extracted, was reverse transcribed into cDNA for use as the sequencing template. Clones were sequenced by immunoSEQ multiplex PCR, and TCRdb holds only the in-frame ones, with some missing. Among over 150,000 clones listed, roughly 50% were seen once. Treatment given: oral pan-JAK inhibitor, 5-10 mg twice daily. The sample was CD4+ T cells sorted from blood, taken at week 24, from a patient treated with tofacitinib. The receptors here all came from a human donor with alopecia areata.

The chain employs TRBV7-2 and TRBJ2-7, with TRBD2 matching 8 bases. The germline V gene has CDR1 SGHTA and CDR2 FQGNSA. The V segment lost 5 bases and the J segment 7 bases; nucleotides outside the gene matches: 13. The CDR3 is made up of 15 amino acids. The CDR3 sequence is CASSTGGDSAREQYF. The CDR3, as DNA: TGTGCCAGCAGCACGGGGGGGGACTCCGCGCGGGAGCAGTACTTC.

The chain couples TRBV2 to TRBJ2-7; a weak D match, TRBD1 (5 bases). CDR3 length equals 13 residues. CDR1 and CDR2 from the germline V gene are SNHLY and FYNNEI. V shed 5 bases and J shed 2 bases, with 10 bases lying between them. This CDR3 is CASSLTVTYEQYF. The DNA of the CDR3 is TGTGCCAGCAGTCTGACAGTAACCTACGAGCAGTACTTC. The whole variable domain, filled in from reference TRBV2 and TRBJ2-7, reads EPEVTQTPSHQVTQMGQEVILRCVPISNHLYFYWYRQILGQKVEFLVSFYNNEISEKSEIFDDQFSVERPDGSNFTLKIRSTKLEDSAMYFCASSLTVTYEQYFGPGTRLTVT.

The chain has TRBV7-6 and TRBJ1-5; tentatively, D is TRBD1 (5 bases). V dropped 0 bases and J dropped 2 bases, with 5 bases sitting between them. Germline CDR1 SGHVS, CDR2 FNYEAQ. This CDR3 has 14 amino acids. The CDR3 sequence is CASSLAGGNQPQHF. Here the CDR3 DNA reads TGTGCCAGCAGCTTAGCAGGGGGCAATCAGCCCCAGCATTTT.

The rearrangement uses TRBV7-9 and TRBJ2-2; possible D gene TRBD2, 6 bases. V shed 5 bases and J shed 0 bases, with 10 bases lying between them. The CDR3 has 15 amino acids. Germline CDR1 SEHNR, CDR2 FQNEAQ (reference sequence). The CDR3 nucleotides read TGTGCCAGCAGCACGGAGGGTGCGAACACCGGGGAGCTGTTTTTT. It is translated as CASSTEGANTGELFF.

The chain employs TRBV28 and TRBJ2-5, with D unresolved. CDR1 and CDR2 (germline): MDHEN, SYDVKM. Trimming cost V 5 bases and J 0 bases, with 19 bases left between them. The CDR3 is made up of 17 amino acids. As DNA, the CDR3 is TGTGCCAGCAGTCTCGGGCTAGGGAAATCGTACCAAGAGACCCAGTACTTC. Its translation: CASSLGLGKSYQETQYF.

The chain recombines TRBV6-6 with TRBJ1-1; D gene ambiguous. The CDR3 extends over 15 amino acids. In germline, CDR1 is MNHNY, CDR2 SVGAGI (reference sequence). Trimming left V 6 bases short and J 1 base short, with 15 bases between. In nucleotides, the CDR3 is TGTGCCAGCAGACAAGGCCGGCTGGGGAACACTGAAGCTTTCTTT. Translating it yields CASRQGRLGNTEAFF.

The chain is built from TRBV29-1 and TRBJ2-3, with 8 positions matching TRBD1. The V gene end was trimmed by 7 bases and the J gene end by 4 bases; junction bases not matched to a gene: 13. The CDR3 spans 15 residues. Germline V gene data show CDR1 as SQVTM and CDR2 as ANQGSEA. CDR3 sequence (DNA): TGCAGCGCCGATAGACGGACAGGGCTTTCAGATACGCAGTATTTT. It is translated as CSADRRTGLSDTQYF.

The chain has TRBV5-6 and TRBJ2-1; perhaps TRBD1 as D (5 bases). Trimming took off 3 bases at V and 7 bases at J, with 11 bases between the two ends. Germline lookup yields CDR1 SGHDT and CDR2 YYEEEE. This CDR3 region has 13 residues. For the CDR3, the DNA is TGTGCCAGCAGCTCACAGGTCTCGAATGAGCAGTTCTTC. Residues: CASSSQVSNEQFF.

V gene TRBV27 combines with J gene TRBJ2-1; TRBD1 is a possible D gene (5 bases). Germline values: CDR1 MNHEY, CDR2 SMNVEV (reference sequence). Trimming left V 5 bases short and J 0 bases short, with 23 bases between. This CDR3 has 19 residues. The CDR3 coding sequence is TGTGCCAGCAGTCCCGTACCCCCCGGGTACAGGAGCTCCTACAATGAGCAGTTCTTC. Translating gives CASSPVPPGYRSSYNEQFF.

In DNA form, the CDR3 reads TGTGCCAGCACCAGGGACCAGCCGTTCGAAAAACTGTTTTTT. Encoded protein: CASTRDQPFEKLFF. The chain links TRBV2 to TRBJ1-4; D is perhaps TRBD1 (5 bases). Germline V gives CDR1 SNHLY, CDR2 FYNNEI. The CDR3 sequence is 14 residues long. The ends were cut back, 7 bases at V and 8 bases at J, with 17 bases in the middle.

This chain joins TRBV7-6 and TRBJ2-7, with D possibly being TRBD2 (5 bases). V was pared by 1 base and J by 6 bases, with 10 bases between. Per germline, CDR1 SGHVS and CDR2 FNYEAQ. The CDR3 has 13 amino acids. CDR3 nucleotide sequence: TGTGCCAGCAGCTTAGGACGGGCGGGCGAGCAGTACTTC. Residues: CASSLGRAGEQYF.

The rearrangement uses TRBV5-4 and TRBJ2-7; maybe TRBD2 (6 bases). The CDR3 sequence is 15 residues long. V gave up 4 bases and J gave up 2 bases, with 16 bases separating them. CDR1 and CDR2 (germline): SGHNT, YYREEE (reference sequence). CDR3 amino acids: CASSPTSTRAYEQYF. The CDR3 bases are TGTGCCAGCAGCCCCACTAGCACCCGAGCCTACGAGCAGTACTTC.

As DNA, the CDR3 is TGCGCCAGCAGTTTATCCCGGGAGTTGAGGGGCGAGCAGTACTTC. As protein: CASSLSRELRGEQYF. J is TRBJ2-7 and V is TRBV5-1, with D perhaps TRBD2 (6 bases). V was cut by 5 bases and J by 6 bases, with 21 bases left in between. Per germline, CDR1 SGHRS and CDR2 YFSETQ. The CDR3 is 15 residues long.

This rearrangement joins TRBV30 to TRBJ2-1; D is unclear. Germline CDR1 reads GTSNPN; CDR2 reads SVGIG (reference sequence). Trimming removed 0 bases at V and 6 bases at J, with 6 bases between. The CDR3 consists of 12 residues. CDR3 sequence reads: CAWSVYGNEQFF. CDR3 coding DNA: TGTGCCTGGAGTGTATATGGCAATGAGCAGTTCTTC.

This clone turned up a few times. This chain uses TRBV7-9 with TRBJ2-7; D remains ambiguous. The CDR3 consists of 12 residues. The germline V gene has CDR1 SEHNR and CDR2 FQNEAQ (reference sequence). The V gene lost 1 base and the J gene lost 4 bases, with 5 bases spanning the gap. The DNA of the CDR3 is TGTGCCAGCAGCTTAGGCACTTACGAGCAGTACTTC. As protein: CASSLGTYEQYF.

There are a few counts of this clone. The chain links TRBV5-1 to TRBJ2-5; perhaps TRBD2 as D (5 bases). The CDR3 totals 12 residues. Deletions cut 4 bases from V and 5 bases from J, with 9 bases between. Germline lookup yields CDR1 SGHRS and CDR2 YFSETQ. CDR3 coding DNA: TGCGCCAGCAGCCCGGGGTTGGAGACCCAGTACTTC. This encodes CASSPGLETQYF.

The rearrangement joins TRBV6-5 to TRBJ2-3; tentative D call: TRBD2 (5 bases). The length of the CDR3 is 11 residues. Trimming left V 6 bases short and J 6 bases short, with 7 bases between. Looked up from germline, CDR1 is MNHEY and CDR2 is SVGAGI. Here the CDR3 DNA reads TGTGCCAGCAGCCGGGATGATACGCAGTATTTT. Residues: CASSRDDTQYF.

V is TRBV5-1 and J is TRBJ1-4, with D perhaps TRBD1 (5 bases). The V gene's germline CDR1 is SGHRS and CDR2 YFSETQ. Trimming cost V 4 bases and J 5 bases, with 12 bases left between them. The CDR3 covers 14 residues. The CDR3 reads CASSKGDENEKLFF. DNA for the CDR3: TGCGCCAGCAGCAAAGGGGATGAGAATGAAAAACTGTTTTTT.

The gene calls are TRBV25-1 and TRBJ2-7, with D perhaps matching TRBD2 (5 bases). Trimming left V 4 bases short and J 1 base short, with 8 bases between. CDR1 and CDR2 (germline): MGHDK, SYGVNS. The CDR3 extends over 13 amino acids. The CDR3 bases are TGTGCCAGCAGTGGCACTAGTTCCTACGAGCAGTACTTC. Its translation: CASSGTSSYEQYF.

This clone appeared a few times. The V call is TRBV29-1, the J call TRBJ2-7, with 7 bases aligning to TRBD1. V gave up 6 bases and J gave up 3 bases; unmatched junction bases: 11. This CDR3 is built from 14 residues. Germline V gene data show CDR1 as SQVTM and CDR2 as ANQGSEA. The CDR3 reads CSVARQGRSYEQYF. Here the CDR3 DNA reads TGCAGCGTAGCTAGACAGGGAAGGAGCTACGAGCAGTACTTC.

The V call is TRBV6-6, the J call TRBJ1-2, with unresolved D. Trimming removed 7 bases from V and 8 bases from J, with 14 bases in between. Germline V lookup: CDR1 MNHNY, CDR2 SVGAGI (reference sequence). This CDR3 region has 12 residues. CDR3 protein: CASKITPAGYTF. For the CDR3, the DNA is TGTGCCAGCAAGATAACACCTGCCGGCTACACCTTC.

The genes are TRBV30 and TRBJ2-5, with 12 bases aligning to TRBD2. The ends lost 1 base at V and 1 base at J; junction bases unmatched: 13. The CDR3 length is 19 residues. CDR1 is GTSNPN, CDR2 SVGIG, per germline (reference sequence). The CDR3 sequence: CAWSAGWTSGKSGQETQYF. DNA for the CDR3: TGTGCCTGGAGTGCCGGCTGGACTAGCGGGAAGAGTGGCCAAGAGACCCAGTACTTC.

The chain combines TRBV11-2 with TRBJ2-3; the D call may be TRBD1 or TRBD2 (6 bases each). The V gene's germline CDR1 is SGHAT and CDR2 FQNNGV. The V end was cut by 5 bases, the J end by 1 base, with 13 bases between. This CDR3 contains 15 residues. The CDR3 sequence is CASSAARGRTDTQYF. The CDR3 DNA reads TGTGCCAGCAGCGCAGCTCGGGGGCGCACAGATACGCAGTATTTT.